This T cell receptor beta chain comes out of a study of T cell changes during pregnancy in multiple sclerosis. The protocol was immunoSEQ multiplex PCR, while the TCRdb copy is restricted to in-frame clones and leaves out a portion. Of 30,000 to 50,000 clones in the sample, around 93% were seen once. This CDR3 is built from 14 residues. The germline V gene has CDR1 SGDLS and CDR2 YYNGEE. V was clipped by 4 bases and J by 1 base, with 9 bases between them. Here the sequenced sample was CD4+ T cells from peripheral blood mononuclear cells, taken after pregnancy. This TCR came from a female donor with multiple sclerosis, enrolled in a pregnancy study. The rearrangement uses TRBV9 and TRBJ2-1; TRBD2 is a possible D gene (5 bases). CDR3 amino acids: CASSKLESYNEQFF. The CDR3 DNA reads as TGTGCCAGCAGCAAACTAGAATCCTACAATGAGCAGTTCTTC.